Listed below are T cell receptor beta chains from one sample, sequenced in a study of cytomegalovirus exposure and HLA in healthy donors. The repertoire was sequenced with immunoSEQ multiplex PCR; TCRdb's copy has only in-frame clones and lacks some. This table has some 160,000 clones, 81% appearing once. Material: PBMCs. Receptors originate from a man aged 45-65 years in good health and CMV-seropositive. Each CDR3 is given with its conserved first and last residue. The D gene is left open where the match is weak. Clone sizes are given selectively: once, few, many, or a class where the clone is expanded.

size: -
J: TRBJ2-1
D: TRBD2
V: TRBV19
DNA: TGTGCCAGTAGCGCTATAGCGGGAGGTTTAGGTATGAATGAGCAGTTCTTC
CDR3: CASSAIAGGLGMNEQFF

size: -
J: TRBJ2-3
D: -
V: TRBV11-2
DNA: TGTGCCAGCAGCCCGACTAGACCTAGCACAGATACGCAGTATTTT
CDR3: CASSPTRPSTDTQYF

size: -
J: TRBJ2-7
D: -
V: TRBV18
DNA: TGTGCCAGCTCACCATCGGACGAGCAGTACTTC
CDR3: CASSPSDEQYF

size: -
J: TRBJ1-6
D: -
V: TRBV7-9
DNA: TGTGCCAGCAGCTTAGCCGACAATCCCTATAATTCACCCCTCCACTTT
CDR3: CASSLADNPYNSPLHF

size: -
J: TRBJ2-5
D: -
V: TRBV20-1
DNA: TGCAGTGTAGCTGAGGAGACCCAGTACTTC
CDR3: CSVAEETQYF

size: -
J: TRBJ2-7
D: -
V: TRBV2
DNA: TGTGCCAGCAGTGAAGGGGGGACACCTCAGGGCGAGCAGTACTTC
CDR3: CASSEGGTPQGEQYF

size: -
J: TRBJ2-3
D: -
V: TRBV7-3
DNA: TGTGCCAGCAGCGTGGGAGGCACAGATACGCAGTATTTT
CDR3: CASSVGGTDTQYF

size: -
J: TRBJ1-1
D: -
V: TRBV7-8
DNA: TGTGCCAGCAGCCCTACGACATCTGTGAACACTGAAGCTTTCTTT
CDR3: CASSPTTSVNTEAFF

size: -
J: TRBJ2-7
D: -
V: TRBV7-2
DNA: TGTGCCAGCAGCCGGGACATCTTCCCCTACGAGCAGTACTTC
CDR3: CASSRDIFPYEQYF

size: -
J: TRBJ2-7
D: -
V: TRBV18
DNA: TGTGCCAGCTCCTCAACAGGGAAGAAGGGCTCCTACGAGCAGTACTTC
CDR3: CASSSTGKKGSYEQYF

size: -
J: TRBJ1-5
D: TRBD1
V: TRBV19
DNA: TGTGCCAGTAGTATAGGACAGGGGACGTATCAGCCCCAGCATTTT
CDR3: CASSIGQGTYQPQHF

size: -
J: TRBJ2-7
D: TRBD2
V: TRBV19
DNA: TGTGCCAGTAGTGCACTAGCGGGGGGATTTTCCTACGAGCAGTACTTC
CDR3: CASSALAGGFSYEQYF

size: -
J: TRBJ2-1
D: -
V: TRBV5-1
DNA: TGCGCCAGCAGCTTGAGCGGCGATAGCTCCTACAATGAGCAGTTCTTC
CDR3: CASSLSGDSSYNEQFF

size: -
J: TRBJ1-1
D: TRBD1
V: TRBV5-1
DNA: TGCGCCAGCAGCTTAGGGCAGGGGGCTGAAGCTTTCTTT
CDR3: CASSLGQGAEAFF

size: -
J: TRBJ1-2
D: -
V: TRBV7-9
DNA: TGTGCCAGCAGCTTAGGCAGGAGGACCGACCTTCTAGGCTACACCTTC
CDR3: CASSLGRRTDLLGYTF

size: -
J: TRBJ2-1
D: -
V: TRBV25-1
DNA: TGTGCCAGCAGTGAATGGTCTAGTCGATTCGATTACAATGAGCAGTTCTTC
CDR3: CASSEWSSRFDYNEQFF

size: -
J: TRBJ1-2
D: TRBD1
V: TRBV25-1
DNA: TGTGCCAGCAGCCGGGACAGTGTACCCTATGGCTACACCTTC
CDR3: CASSRDSVPYGYTF

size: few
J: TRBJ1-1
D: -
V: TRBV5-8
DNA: TGTGCCAGCAGCTTGTGGGTCAACGCAGGGGTCACTGAAGCTTTCTTT
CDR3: CASSLWVNAGVTEAFF

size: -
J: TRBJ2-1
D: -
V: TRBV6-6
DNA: TGTGCCAGCAGCTCCCTGGAGGGAAGCTACAATGAGCAGTTCTTC
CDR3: CASSSLEGSYNEQFF

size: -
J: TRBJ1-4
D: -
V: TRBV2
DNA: TGTGCCAGCAGTCCAAGCGGGGTTGGAGACGAAAAACTGTTTTTT
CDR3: CASSPSGVGDEKLFF

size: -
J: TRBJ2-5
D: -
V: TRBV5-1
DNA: TGCGCCAGCAGCTTTGGGGCCCAAGAGACCCAGTACTTC
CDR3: CASSFGAQETQYF

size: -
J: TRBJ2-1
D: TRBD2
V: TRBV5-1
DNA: TGCGCCAGCAGACCTACTAGCGGGGCACACAATGAGCAGTTCTTC
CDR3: CASRPTSGAHNEQFF

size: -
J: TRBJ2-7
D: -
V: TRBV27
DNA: TGTGCCAGCAGTTTATCGAGGGGGAACGAGCAGTACTTC
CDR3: CASSLSRGNEQYF

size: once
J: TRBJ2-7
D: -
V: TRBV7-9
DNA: TGTGCCAGCAGCTTAGCCAGAACCTACGAGCAGTACTTC
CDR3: CASSLARTYEQYF

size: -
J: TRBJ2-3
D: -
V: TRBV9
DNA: TGTGCCAGCAGCCCCCGTCTCGGGACAGATACGCAGTATTTT
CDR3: CASSPRLGTDTQYF

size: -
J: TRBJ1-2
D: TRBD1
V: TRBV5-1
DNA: TGCGCCAGCAGCCCTCGGACAGGGACTCTAGGCGGCTACACCTTC
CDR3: CASSPRTGTLGGYTF

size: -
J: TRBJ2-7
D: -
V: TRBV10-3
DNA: TGTGCCATCAGTGGAGGGAACTCCTACGAGCAGTACTTC
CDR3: CAISGGNSYEQYF

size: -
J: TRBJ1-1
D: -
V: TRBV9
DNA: TGTGCCAGCAGCGTATCAAGCATAGTCGGGAGGGAGGCTTTCTTT
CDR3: CASSVSSIVGREAFF

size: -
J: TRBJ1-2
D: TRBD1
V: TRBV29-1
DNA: TGCAGCGTTGAAGGGGACAGGGGGAACTATGGCTACACCTTC
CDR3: CSVEGDRGNYGYTF